Below, 29 T cell receptor beta chains from the same sample are listed, as sequenced in a study of neurological immune-mediated disorders. TCRdb processed the 5' RACE reads anew with MiXCR; each CDR3 protein has one entry. There are around 30,000 distinct CDR3 sequences in the sample; 2% to 2.5% occur only once, and 2% to 2.5% lies in the top ten. Sequencing used PBMCs. These receptor sequences come from a woman aged 50 to 60 with multiple sclerosis.

This clonotype was seen repeatedly, ten times or more. This chain uses TRBV7-2 with TRBJ2-3, with D perhaps matching TRBD2 (6 bases). The V gene's germline CDR1 is SGHTA and CDR2 FQGNSA. V was trimmed by 4 bases and J by 1 base, leaving 15 bases between them. The CDR3 consists of 16 residues. The CDR3 DNA sequence: TGTGCCAGCAGCTCCCGGCCGGGGGTGGGCACAGATACGCAGTATTTT. Translation: CASSSRPGVGTDTQYF.

At least ten counts were recorded for this clonotype. The CDR3 is CASSQGRDEQFF. CDR3 nucleotides: TGTGCCAGCTCACAGGGGAGGGATGAGCAGTTCTTC. The V and J genes are TRBV18 and TRBJ2-1; 7 bases are shared with TRBD2. CDR3 length equals 12 residues. V was pared by 4 bases and J by 8 bases, with 2 bases of the junction left unmatched. From germline, CDR1 is KGHSH and CDR2 LQKENI.

This clonotype was picked up many times. The rearrangement uses TRBV5-1 and TRBJ1-1; D unclear. Trimming stripped 0 bases from V and 3 bases from J, with 21 bases between. CDR3 length: 18 residues. Per the germline V gene, CDR1 is SGHRS and CDR2 is YFSETQ. CDR3 protein: CASSLVKGTSPTDTEAFF. In nucleotides, the CDR3 is TGCGCCAGCAGCTTGGTTAAAGGCACGAGCCCCACTGACACTGAAGCTTTCTTT.

The rearrangement uses TRBV27 and TRBJ2-7, with no clear D. There are 11 residues in the CDR3. CDR1 and CDR2 (germline): MNHEY, SMNVEV (reference sequence). Trimming removed 4 bases at V and 3 bases at J, with 4 bases between. The chain's CDR3 is CASSSNYEQYF. The DNA of the CDR3 is TGTGCCAGCAGTTCTAACTACGAGCAGTACTTC.

This clonotype came up a few times. The chain has TRBV12-3 or TRBV12-4 and TRBJ2-7; no firm D call. The CDR3 loop spans 13 amino acids. Deletions cut 3 bases from V and 9 bases from J, with 15 bases between. CDR3 protein: CASSFERDSVQYF. CDR3 sequence (DNA): TGTGCCAGCAGTTTCGAAAGGGATTCAGTGCAGTACTTC.

In this sample, this clonotype turned up many times. The rearrangement joins TRBV20-1 to TRBJ1-1, with D hard to call. Germline-derived CDR1 and CDR2 are DFQATT and SNEGSKA (reference sequence). CDR3 size: 10 residues. Trimming stripped 3 bases from V and 5 bases from J, with 4 bases between. Written as DNA, the CDR3 is TGCAGTGCTAGCCTTACTGAAGCTTTCTTT. Protein product: CSASLTEAFF.

This clonotype has a count of ten or more. The chain employs TRBV11-2 and TRBJ2-2, with TRBD1 as a possible D gene (6 bases). V lost 3 bases and J lost 6, with 17 bases in between. This CDR3 spans 16 amino acids. From germline, CDR1 is SGHAT and CDR2 FQNNGV. CDR3 region: CASSFPGTGWSGELFF. CDR3 sequence (DNA): TGTGCCAGCAGCTTCCCCGGCACAGGGTGGTCCGGGGAGCTGTTTTTT.

This clonotype was recorded at least ten times. This may be a read error: a much more frequent sequence differs by one nucleotide. The chain couples TRBV20-1 to TRBJ2-7; the D gene is possibly TRBD1 (6 bases). Trimming removed 3 bases at V and 1 base at J, with 13 bases between. This CDR3 spans 14 amino acids. Looked up from germline, CDR1 is DFQATT and CDR2 is SNEGSKA (reference sequence). CDR3 protein: CSARNRDKSYEQYF. The CDR3 DNA is TGCAGTGCTAGGAACCGGGACAAGTCCTACGAGCAGTACTTC.

Judged by abundance, this clonotype is medium-sized. V usage is TRBV3-1 and J usage is TRBJ2-1; D is perhaps TRBD1 (5 bases). CDR1 is LGHDT, CDR2 YNNKEL, per germline (reference sequence). CDR3 length: 15 amino acids. V was clipped by 5 bases and J by 0 bases, with 11 bases between them. The CDR3 loop reads CASSRGPGSYNEQFF. The CDR3 DNA follows: TGTGCCAGCAGCAGGGGTCCGGGCTCCTACAATGAGCAGTTCTTC.

The sample holds many counts of this clonotype. The V gene is TRBV27, the J gene TRBJ1-6; D is unresolved. Germline CDR1 reads MNHEY; CDR2 reads SMNVEV (reference sequence). V was cut by 8 bases and J by 8 bases, with 10 bases left in between. This CDR3 spans 12 amino acids. The CDR3 is CASPCGDSPLHF. For the CDR3, the DNA is TGTGCCAGCCCCTGCGGGGATTCACCCCTCCACTTT.

This clonotype occurred many times. This chain uses TRBV27 with TRBJ1-5, with a possible D match to TRBD1 (6 bases). The CDR3 has 15 amino acids. The ends were cut back, 6 bases at V and 6 bases at J, with 18 bases in the middle. The V gene's germline CDR1 is MNHEY and CDR2 SMNVEV (reference sequence). The CDR3 is CASSPFQGTLQPQHF. The CDR3, as DNA: TGTGCCAGCAGCCCTTTTCAGGGGACCCTTCAGCCCCAGCATTTT.

This clonotype was recorded at least ten times. This chain joins TRBV6-5 and TRBJ2-5; D gene ambiguous. Trimming shortened V by 6 bases and J by 4 bases, and 6 bases separated the two germline ends. The CDR3 has 11 amino acids. Germline V gives CDR1 MNHEY, CDR2 SVGAGI. The CDR3 region has the DNA TGTGCCAGCAGCCGAGCAGAGACCCAGTACTTC. This translates into CASSRAETQYF.

There are many counts of this clonotype. This chain connects TRBV5-6 to TRBJ1-1; maybe TRBD1 (6 bases). The CDR3 has 15 residues. The V gene's germline CDR1 is SGHDT and CDR2 YYEEEE. Trimming removed 0 bases from V and 4 bases from J, with 13 bases in between. The CDR3 here is CASSLAGATSTEAFF. DNA for the CDR3: TGTGCCAGCAGCTTGGCGGGGGCGACGAGCACTGAAGCTTTCTTT.

This clonotype occurred many times. The chain carries TRBV28 and TRBJ2-7, with 11 nucleotides matching TRBD1. The CDR3 has 14 amino acids. CDR1 and CDR2 (germline): MDHEN, SYDVKM. The ends lost 7 bases at V and 7 bases at J; junction bases unmatched: 9. The CDR3 reads CASTKGGTGGEQYF. The CDR3 region has the DNA TGTGCCAGCACCAAGGGTGGGACAGGGGGTGAGCAGTACTTC. Full variable domain (outside the CDR3, taken from reference TRBV28 and TRBJ2-7): DVKVTQSSRYLVKRTGEKVFLECVQDMDHENMFWYRQDPGLGLRLIYFSYDVKMKEKGDIPEGYSVSREKKERFSLILESASTNQTSMYLCASTKGGTGGEQYFGPGTRLTVT.

The rearrangement joins TRBV11-3 to TRBJ2-7, with D uncertain. Trimming left V 1 base short and J 2 bases short, with 12 bases between. The CDR3 has 15 residues. Germline V gene data show CDR1 as SGHNT and CDR2 as YENEEA. The CDR3 sequence: CASSLGAHSTYEQYF. CDR3 bases: TGTGCCAGCAGCTTAGGGGCGCATTCGACCTACGAGCAGTACTTC. The whole variable domain, remainder taken from reference TRBV11-3 and TRBJ2-7, is EAGVVQSPRYKIIEKKQPVAFWCNPISGHNTLYWYLQNLGQGPELLIRYENEEAVDDSQLPKDRFSAERLKGVDSTLKIQPAELGDSAVYLCASSLGAHSTYEQYFGPGTRLTVT.

The sample holds many counts of this clonotype. V is TRBV27 and J is TRBJ2-7; D ambiguous. There are 16 residues in the CDR3. V lost 2 bases and J 3 bases, leaving 17 bases between the germline ends. Germline lookup yields CDR1 MNHEY and CDR2 SMNVEV (reference sequence). The CDR3 region has the DNA TGTGCCAGCAGTTTAGGGTGGCAGGTTCCCTTCTACGAGCAGTACTTC. Translated: CASSLGWQVPFYEQYF.

This clonotype showed up many times. The V call is TRBV20-1, the J call TRBJ2-1, with D possibly TRBD2 on 5 matching bases. This CDR3 spans 10 amino acids. Trimming removed 8 bases at V and 5 bases at J, with 7 bases between. Germline V gene sequence: CDR1 DFQATT, CDR2 SNEGSKA (reference sequence). The CDR3 here is CSTGNNEQFF. Here the CDR3 DNA reads TGCAGTACGGGAAACAATGAGCAGTTCTTC.

This clonotype was detected many times. CDR3 sequence reads: CSKPGLSYNEQFF. Written as DNA, the CDR3 is TGCAGCAAGCCGGGACTCTCCTACAATGAGCAGTTCTTC. The rearrangement uses TRBV20-1 and TRBJ2-1, with a weak D call TRBD2 (6 bases). The CDR3 spans 13 residues. In germline, CDR1 is DFQATT, CDR2 SNEGSKA (reference sequence).

This clonotype was observed a few times. The J gene is TRBJ1-2, the V gene TRBV12-3 or TRBV12-4, with 8 bases aligning to TRBD1. This CDR3 region has 15 residues. J lost 2 bases, V lost 6 bases, and 8 bases had no gene match. The CDR3 reads CASRDGQGRNYGYTF. The CDR3 bases are TGTGCCAGCAGAGACGGACAGGGACGGAACTATGGCTACACCTTC.

This clonotype showed up many times. The chain joins TRBV5-1 to TRBJ2-7; D is possibly TRBD1 (5 bases). This CDR3 region has 14 residues. V was shortened by 0 bases and J by 1 base, with 8 bases between the two germline ends. CDR1 and CDR2 (germline): SGHRS, YFSETQ. The CDR3 region is CASSLDTGSYEQYF. CDR3 DNA: TGCGCCAGCAGCTTGGACACAGGATCCTACGAGCAGTACTTC.

This clonotype appeared many times. V usage is TRBV29-1 and J usage is TRBJ2-1; 8 nucleotides line up with TRBD1. The germline CDR1 and CDR2 sequences are SQVTM and ANQGSEA. The CDR3 has 13 residues. Trimming removed 4 bases from V and 6 bases from J; junction bases left unmatched: 5. CDR3 sequence reads: CSVAQGAINEQFF. As DNA, the CDR3 is TGCAGCGTTGCTCAGGGGGCAATCAATGAGCAGTTCTTC.

This clonotype was counted at least ten times. The V gene is TRBV6-5, the J gene TRBJ2-7; tentatively, D is TRBD2 (6 bases). Germline-derived CDR1 and CDR2 are MNHEY and SVGAGI. This CDR3 is 12 amino acids long. V was pared by 6 bases and J by 2 bases, with 8 bases between. CDR3 in DNA: TGTGCCAGCAGGGCGGGGCCCTACGAGCAGTACTTC. Translating it yields CASRAGPYEQYF.

The chain has TRBV27 and TRBJ1-5, with 7 positions matching TRBD1. CDR1 and CDR2 from the germline V gene are MNHEY and SMNVEV (reference sequence). The CDR3 is made up of 13 amino acids. J was trimmed by 7 bases and V by 8 bases; bases with no gene match: 8. The CDR3, as DNA: TGTGCCAGCGCCCAGGGGGTGGGACAGCCCCAGCATTTT. It translates to CASAQGVGQPQHF.

The sample holds many counts of this clonotype. The chain employs TRBV20-1 and TRBJ2-3; 7 positions agree with TRBD2. The CDR3 covers 12 residues. Looked up from germline, CDR1 is DFQATT and CDR2 is SNEGSKA (reference sequence). V trimming: 6 bases; J trimming: 4 bases; junction bases outside the gene matches: 4. The CDR3 is CSARLASDTQYF. In nucleotides, the CDR3 is TGCAGTGCCCGACTAGCATCAGATACGCAGTATTTT.

In its sample, this clonotype was seen many times. The chain has TRBV24-1 and TRBJ1-5, with D possibly matching TRBD1 (6 bases). The ends were cut back, 11 bases at V and 5 bases at J, with 12 bases in the middle. CDR1 is KGHDR, CDR2 SFDVKD, per germline. CDR3 length: 12 amino acids. CDR3 in amino acids: CAILQGYQPQHF. The CDR3 DNA follows: TGTGCCATCCTACAGGGTTATCAGCCCCAGCATTTT.

In its sample, this clonotype was seen many times. The chain recombines TRBV7-2 with TRBJ1-5; D unclear. CDR1 and CDR2 (germline): SGHTA, FQGNSA. The V and J ends lost 3 bases and 4 bases respectively, with 4 bases between them. This CDR3 region has 12 residues. The CDR3 bases are TGTGCCAGCAGCTTTCCTAATCAGCCCCAGCATTTT. Protein: CASSFPNQPQHF.

This clonotype was observed a handful of times. J is TRBJ2-7 and V is TRBV25-1, with D perhaps matching TRBD1 (6 bases). Trimming took 5 bases from V and 3 from J, leaving 14 bases between them. The CDR3 has 14 amino acids. In germline, CDR1 is MGHDK, CDR2 SYGVNS. The CDR3 loop reads CASSPTGESYEQYF. CDR3 in DNA: TGTGCCAGCAGTCCGACAGGAGAAAGCTACGAGCAGTACTTC.

The rearrangement uses TRBV18 and TRBJ1-1, with 7 bases that match TRBD1. Germline V gene lookup returns CDR1 KGHSH and CDR2 LQKENI. J was trimmed by 0 bases and V by 0 bases; bases with no gene match: 7. The CDR3 is 17 residues long. In nucleotides, the CDR3 is TGTGCCAGCTCACCACCGGCGGGGACAGAATTGAACACTGAAGCTTTCTTT. Amino acids: CASSPPAGTELNTEAFF.

The rearrangement links TRBV20-1 to TRBJ2-7; 9 bases match TRBD1. The germline CDR1 and CDR2 sequences are DFQATT and SNEGSKA (reference sequence). Trimming at V came to 0 bases and at J to 1 base, leaving 4 bases not matched to a gene. The CDR3 covers 15 residues. The CDR3 bases are TGCAGTGCTAGAGATCAAGGGACAGGGTCCTACGAGCAGTACTTC. It specifies CSARDQGTGSYEQYF.